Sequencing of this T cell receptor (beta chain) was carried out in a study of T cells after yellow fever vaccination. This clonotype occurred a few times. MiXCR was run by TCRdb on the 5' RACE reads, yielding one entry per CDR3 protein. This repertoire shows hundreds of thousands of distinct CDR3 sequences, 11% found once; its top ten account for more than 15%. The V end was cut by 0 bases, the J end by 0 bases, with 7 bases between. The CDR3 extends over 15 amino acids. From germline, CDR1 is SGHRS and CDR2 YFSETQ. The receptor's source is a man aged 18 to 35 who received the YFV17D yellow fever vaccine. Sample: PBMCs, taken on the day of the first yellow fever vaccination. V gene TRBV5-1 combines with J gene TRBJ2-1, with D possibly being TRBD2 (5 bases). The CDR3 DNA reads TGCGCCAGCAGCTTGGGCGACTACTCCTACAATGAGCAGTTCTTC. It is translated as CASSLGDYSYNEQFF.